The entry that follows covers one TCR beta chain sequence. Cohort placement rested on clinical history that participants reported themselves. Cohort 3 recovery required two negative PCRs, clearance, or symptom resolution. The sample is drawn from a study of blood T cell repertoires in COVID-19. Looking at the study overall: Sources were T cells, B-cell-depleted T cells, or PBMCs; the material itself was cDNA or gDNA.

The CDR3 loop spans 15 amino acids. Losses at the gene ends were 3 bases for V and 5 bases for J; bases not matched to a gene: 6. CDR1 is SGHAT and CDR2 is FQNNGV in the germline V gene. Original analysis: Reference gene primers were amplified, and this amplification served to estimate nucleated cell counts. Sequencing used immunoSEQ multiplex PCR; TCRdb keeps in-frame clones, though not all of them. V, J and clone size derive from that table, while D and trimming were established from the DNA sequence. The table has 200,000 to 300,000 clones, around 84% seen once. Material for sequencing was PBMCs or T cells enriched from blood (not recorded which). The chain uses TRBV11-2 and TRBJ1-5; TRBD1 matches at 8 bases. The sequence was obtained from a man between 40 and 49 years old who had recovered from COVID-19. The CDR3: CASSLGGQGYQPQHF. CDR3 in DNA: TGTGCCAGCAGCTTGGGAGGACAGGGTTATCAGCCCCAGCATTTT.